This T cell receptor beta chain comes out of a study of blood T cell repertoires in COVID-19 (dated by TCRdb to about 2020). For the wider study: Collaborator samples came from the United States, Italy and Spain and covered acute and convalescent phases of COVID-19. The material from the prospective study consisted of cDNA or gDNA derived from T cells, B-cell-depleted T cells, or PBMCs. Deeply sampled blood TCRbeta repertoires from subjects exposed to, actively infected with, or recovered from COVID-19 were included in the dataset. The repertoires were released in a freely available public database intended as a resource for research on the immune response to SARS-CoV-2. The samples were drawn from two sources: the first 160 participants of the ongoing ImmuneRACE study, and approximately 1,300 subjects contributed by 6 global collaborators. Nearly every sample came with metadata listing a de-identified subject ID, COVID-19 status, age in years and sex. HLA class I and class II types, where available, came from metadata supplied by the sample provider rather than from assay-based typing.

Comments on this clone: The specificity of this receptor is unknown. No base quality values were provided; no much bigger clone lies one nucleotide off.

TCRbeta CDR3 regions were amplified from genomic DNA by means of the immunoSEQ Assay, a bias-controlled multiplex PCR. As for how the authors treated the data: The number of nucleated cells in each sample was estimated by amplification of reference gene primers within the assay. To quantify the absolute abundance of each unique TCRbeta CDR3 rearrangement, sequence reads were collapsed and filtered. Productive Simpson clonality was computed per sample as the square root of Simpson's diversity index over productive rearrangements. TCRdb took over this immuneACCESS table, retaining in-frame rearrangements with V and J assigned. Such tables are incomplete; in checked studies, under half of the missing clones stem from an unresolved V gene, and the remainder is unexplained. V, J and clone size derive from that table, while D and trimming were established from the DNA sequence. The sample yields fewer than 400,000 clones; about nine tenths were counted once. Together, the top ten hold 4.5% to 6.5% of the sample.

General study outcomes and caveats: The quantity of clinical and demographic metadata differed by source and by participant and was supplied without curation.

In the prospective study, participants were about 18 to 100 years old, resided in about two dozen geographic areas of the United States, and were enrolled through a virtual design. To assign participants to cohorts, the prospective study relied on clinical history that participants themselves reported in a screening survey and a study questionnaire. ImmuneRACE Cohort 3 recovered participants were defined by two consecutive negative NP/OP PCR tests, healthcare professional clearance, or symptom resolution. Mobile phlebotomists in the prospective study collected whole blood, serum and a nasopharyngeal or oropharyngeal swab from every participant. Prospective study participants could optionally give additional blood draws and questionnaires over an approximately 2-month period. Before DNA extraction, blood samples from the prospective study were shipped at room temperature or frozen. Trimmed from V: 6 bases; trimmed from J: 8 bases; junction bases lacking a gene match: 10. The CDR3 numbers 15 residues from cysteine through phenylalanine. Of all the DNA, just the CDR3 is kept, 45 bases in frame from base 1. According to the germline V gene, CDR1 reads MDHEN and CDR2 reads SYDVKM.

The sequenced sample was PBMCs or T cells enriched from blood (not recorded which). The sequence was collected from a man aged 55 to 70 who had recovered from COVID-19. This chain joins TRBV28 to TRBJ1-4; TRBD1 lines up with 9 middle nucleotides. At the DNA level, the sequence is TGTGCCAGCAGACCGGGGACAGGGTTGAACGAAAAACTGTTTTTT. It is translated as CASRPGTGLNEKLFF.